The rows below give T cell receptor beta chains drawn from one sample of a study of blood T cell repertoires in COVID-19. Produced via immunoSEQ multiplex PCR; TCRdb's table is partial and in-frame only. The sample lists over 300,000 clones; over 75% were seen once. The sequencing input was PBMCs or T cells enriched from blood (not recorded which). These receptors came from a man younger than 40 who had recovered from COVID-19. Both conserved end residues are part of each CDR3. The D gene is left open where the match is weak. Clone sizes are given selectively: once, few, many, or a class where the clone is expanded.

J gene | clone size | D gene | V gene | CDR3 protein | CDR3 DNA
TRBJ2-7 | NA | NA | TRBV20-1 | CSALISYEQYF | TGCAGTGCTCTAATAAGTTACGAGCAGTACTTC
TRBJ2-3 | NA | NA | TRBV7-2 | CASSLNSAGIDTQYF | TGTGCCAGCAGCTTAAACTCCGCAGGGATAGATACGCAGTATTTT
TRBJ2-2 | NA | TRBD2 | TRBV4-2 | CASSRTSGGNTGELFF | TGTGCCAGCAGCCGAACTAGCGGGGGGAACACCGGGGAGCTGTTTTTT
TRBJ1-2 | NA | NA | TRBV19 | CASSKSEGIGYTF | TGTGCCAGTAGCAAGTCGGAGGGGATAGGCTACACCTTC
TRBJ1-1 | NA | NA | TRBV7-2 | CASSLGEGTEAFF | TGTGCCAGCAGCTTAGGGGAGGGCACTGAAGCTTTCTTT
TRBJ2-7 | NA | TRBD1 | TRBV25-1 | CASSEAGTGIHEQYF | TGTGCCAGCAGTGAGGCCGGGACAGGGATCCACGAGCAGTACTTC
TRBJ1-3 | NA | NA | TRBV5-1 | CASSVDSGNTIYF | TGCGCCAGCAGCGTAGACTCTGGAAACACCATATATTTT
TRBJ2-6 | NA | TRBD1 | TRBV5-6 | CASDPGQGLGANVLTF | TGTGCCAGCGATCCGGGACAGGGGCTTGGGGCCAACGTCCTGACTTTC
TRBJ1-2 | NA | NA | TRBV7-2 | CASSFFGTTSGGYTF | TGTGCCAGCAGCTTCTTCGGGACTACCTCGGGGGGCTACACCTTC
TRBJ1-2 | once | NA | TRBV6-6 | CASSQGQIYGYTF | TGTGCCAGCAGCCAAGGACAGATATATGGCTACACCTTC
TRBJ1-2 | once | TRBD1 | TRBV6-6 | CASGDRGLYLDGYTF | TGTGCCAGCGGAGACAGGGGGCTATACTTGGATGGCTACACCTTC
TRBJ2-7 | NA | TRBD1 | TRBV2 | CASNRDRGYEQYF | TGTGCCAGTAACAGGGACAGGGGTTACGAGCAGTACTTC
TRBJ2-3 | once | TRBD2 | TRBV7-3 | CASSPGAGGSTDTQYF | TGTGCCAGCAGCCCCGGAGCGGGGGGGTCCACAGATACGCAGTATTTT
TRBJ2-2 | NA | NA | TRBV5-5 | CATRDEALRGELFF | TGTGCCACCAGAGATGAGGCTTTGCGAGGGGAGCTGTTTTTT
TRBJ1-2 | NA | NA | TRBV4-2 | CASSQLGGRGLNYGYTF | TGTGCCAGCAGTCAACTCGGGGGAAGGGGTTTAAACTATGGCTACACCTTC
TRBJ2-2 | NA | TRBD1 | TRBV5-4 | CASILRVTGGATGELFF | TGTGCCAGCATCCTCAGAGTGACAGGGGGCGCCACCGGGGAGCTGTTTTTT
TRBJ1-5 | NA | NA | TRBV2 | CASSDRGSIQPQHF | TGTGCCAGCAGTGACCGGGGTAGTATTCAGCCCCAGCATTTT
TRBJ1-2 | NA | NA | TRBV5-1 | CASTVSGYGYGYTF | TGCGCCAGCACCGTCTCCGGGTATGGGTATGGCTACACCTTC
TRBJ1-1 | NA | NA | TRBV11-2 | CASSFDRTYTEAFF | TGTGCCAGCAGTTTCGACAGGACCTACACTGAAGCTTTCTTT
TRBJ1-1 | NA | NA | TRBV5-1 | CASSLDGTSGTEAFF | TGCGCCAGCAGCTTGGACGGGACTTCAGGGACTGAAGCTTTCTTT
TRBJ1-1 | NA | TRBD1 | TRBV5-1 | CASVLGTGMNTEAFF | TGCGCCAGCGTTTTAGGGACAGGCATGAACACTGAAGCTTTCTTT
TRBJ2-1 | NA | TRBD2 | TRBV27 | CASSGWSGGAVGEQFF | TGTGCCAGCAGTGGTTGGAGCGGGGGGGCCGTCGGTGAGCAGTTCTTC
TRBJ2-1 | few | TRBD1 | TRBV5-1 | CASSPSLTGKTYNEQFF | TGCGCCAGCAGCCCCTCCCTGACAGGGAAAACCTACAATGAGCAGTTCTTC
TRBJ1-2 | once | NA | TRBV6-5 | CASSETGTNYGYTF | TGTGCCAGCAGCGAGACAGGAACCAACTATGGCTACACCTTC
TRBJ2-7 | NA | NA | TRBV9 | CASSAQDNYEQYF | TGTGCCAGCAGCGCCCAGGACAACTACGAGCAGTACTTC
TRBJ1-4 | NA | NA | TRBV9 | CASSADGTTNEKLFF | TGTGCCAGCAGCGCCGACGGGACAACTAATGAAAAACTGTTTTTT
TRBJ2-5 | once | NA | TRBV6-5 | CASSYSSGGPGTQYF | TGTGCCAGCAGTTACTCCTCAGGAGGCCCGGGGACCCAGTACTTC
TRBJ1-2 | NA | NA | TRBV24-1 | CATSQGIDGYTF | TGTGCCACCAGTCAGGGTATCGATGGCTACACCTTC
TRBJ1-5 | NA | TRBD1 | TRBV9 | CASSVGTGFNQPQHF | TGTGCCAGCAGCGTAGGGACAGGGTTTAATCAGCCCCAGCATTTT
TRBJ1-6 | NA | NA | TRBV19 | CASTRTAYNSPLHF | TGTGCCAGTACGAGGACAGCTTATAATTCACCCCTCCACTTT
TRBJ2-1 | NA | NA | TRBV19 | CATRGRSSYNEQFF | TGTGCCACCAGAGGTCGGAGCTCCTACAATGAGCAGTTCTTC
TRBJ2-2 | NA | TRBD2 | TRBV11-3 | CASSLGTSGDLSGELFF | TGTGCCAGCAGCTTAGGGACTAGCGGGGACCTTTCGGGGGAGCTGTTTTTT
TRBJ1-6 | NA | NA | TRBV2 | CASTQGRGLTTYNSPLHF | TGTGCCAGCACCCAAGGCCGGGGACTAACCACCTATAATTCACCCCTCCACTTT
TRBJ2-7 | many | TRBD2 | TRBV27 | CASSSSSGGNEQYF | TGTGCCAGCAGCTCTTCTAGCGGGGGGAACGAGCAGTACTTC
TRBJ2-7 | NA | TRBD1 | TRBV10-3 | CAISEGPGGEYEQYF | TGTGCCATCAGTGAGGGTCCAGGGGGAGAATACGAGCAGTACTTC
TRBJ2-7 | NA | TRBD2 | TRBV5-1 | CASKPGLGRYEQYF | TGCGCCAGCAAGCCGGGACTAGGGAGGTACGAGCAGTACTTC
TRBJ1-5 | once | TRBD1 | TRBV19 | CASSSGQGGMGNQPQHF | TGTGCCAGTAGTTCAGGACAGGGAGGGATGGGCAATCAGCCCCAGCATTTT
TRBJ2-2 | NA | NA | TRBV9 | CASSAGQFANTGELFF | TGTGCCAGCAGCGCCGGACAGTTCGCGAACACCGGGGAGCTGTTTTTT
TRBJ1-2 | NA | TRBD1 | TRBV6-1 | CASSDMGQGLYGYTF | TGTGCCAGCAGTGACATGGGACAGGGCCTCTATGGCTACACCTTC
TRBJ2-5 | NA | NA | TRBV7-2 | CASSWGLPQETQYF | TGTGCCAGCAGCTGGGGGCTTCCCCAAGAGACCCAGTACTTC
TRBJ1-6 | NA | NA | TRBV14 | CASSRLGQSNSPLHF | TGTGCCAGCAGCCGCCTGGGACAATCTAATTCACCCCTCCACTTT
TRBJ1-1 | NA | NA | TRBV10-3 | CAISDAGGSTEAFF | TGTGCCATCAGTGATGCTGGGGGCTCCACTGAAGCTTTCTTT
TRBJ2-3 | NA | TRBD1 | TRBV29-1 | CSFKTGGTDTQYF | TGCAGCTTCAAGACAGGGGGTACAGATACGCAGTATTTT
TRBJ2-7 | NA | TRBD1 | TRBV18 | CASSQDRGTGEQYF | TGTGCCAGCTCACAGGACAGGGGAACAGGGGAGCAGTACTTC
TRBJ1-1 | NA | TRBD1 | TRBV20-1 | CSASRPQGADTEAFF | TGCAGTGCTAGTAGACCTCAGGGGGCGGACACTGAAGCTTTCTTT
TRBJ1-2 | NA | TRBD1 | TRBV6-6 | CASSSGQGGGYTF | TGTGCCAGCAGTTCCGGACAGGGCGGTGGCTACACCTTC
TRBJ1-5 | NA | NA | TRBV6-1 | CASSEVWANQPQHF | TGTGCCAGCAGTGAAGTATGGGCAAATCAGCCCCAGCATTTT
TRBJ1-3 | once | NA | TRBV30 | CAWSVSLGNTIYF | TGTGCCTGGAGCGTCTCTTTAGGAAACACCATATATTTT
TRBJ2-7 | NA | TRBD2 | TRBV5-1 | CASSLGQGLATGEQYF | TGCGCCAGCAGCTTGGGGCAGGGACTAGCGACAGGCGAGCAGTACTTC